This entry is about one T cell receptor beta chain. The entry originates in a study of shared clonotypes between healthy human individuals. Data came from immunoSEQ multiplex PCR; TCRdb stores just in-frame clones and leaves some out. Of 630,000 or so clones listed, 95% to 98% are singletons. Naivety among CD8 cells was defined by CD45RO negativity and positive CCR7 selection, thereby excluding terminally differentiated effector memory CD45RA+ cells. This clonotype was sampled from a man under 40 in good health. Input material: naive CD8+ T cells sorted from blood.

The CDR3 coding sequence is TGTGCCAGCAGGGCGACTAGCGGCACAGATACGCAGTATTTT. As protein: CASRATSGTDTQYF. V is TRBV6-5 and J is TRBJ2-3; 8 bases match TRBD2. The length of the CDR3 is 14 residues. Trimming at V came to 6 bases and at J to 1 base, leaving 3 bases not matched to a gene. Germline values: CDR1 MNHEY, CDR2 SVGAGI.